The 9 T cell receptor beta chains below were found in one sample sequenced in a study of CD8 T cells in Susac syndrome (dated by TCRdb to between 2018 and 2021). The library was made by the immunoSEQ multiplex PCR assay. RNA was extracted with the RNeasy kit and 0.5 to 1 ug was reverse transcribed using random hexamers. Using fastp trimming at Q25 and MiXCR clonotype assembly, TCRdb reanalyzed the public sequencing data and kept in-frame beta chains. Records with the same CDR3 protein are collapsed into one entry carrying the most frequent genes and DNA. This sample is represented by roughly 170,000 distinct CDR3 sequences; 85% to 95% of them were singletons. Roughly 0.098% of the sample lies in the top ten. The sequenced sample was CD4+ T cells from PBMCs. Every receptor here comes from a human donor with multiple sclerosis.

V usage is TRBV7-2 and J usage is TRBJ2-2; D is tentatively TRBD1 or TRBD2 (5 bases each). V was shortened by 5 bases and J by 3 bases, with 13 bases between the two germline ends. This CDR3 spans 15 amino acids. CDR1 is SGHTA and CDR2 is FQGNSA in the germline V gene. The CDR3 nucleotides read TGTGCCAGCAGCCAGGGACCACAATACACCGGGGAGCTGTTTTTT. Encoded protein: CASSQGPQYTGELFF.

The rearrangement links TRBV4-1 to TRBJ2-3; 8 nucleotides match TRBD2. Germline V lookup: CDR1 MGHRA, CDR2 YSYEKL. CDR3 length: 14 residues. After removal of 4 bases from V and 6 bases from J, the junction contained 6 bases not matched to a gene. CDR3 protein: CASSPGTRGDTQYF. The CDR3 nucleotides read TGCGCCAGCAGCCCTGGGACTAGAGGTGATACGCAGTATTTT.

This clonotype occurred a few times. The rearrangement joins TRBV2 to TRBJ2-2; 7 positions match TRBD1. This CDR3 comprises 14 residues. The V gene end was trimmed by 4 bases and the J gene end by 1 base; junction bases not matched to a gene: 0. From germline, CDR1 is SNHLY and CDR2 FYNNEI. The CDR3 reads CASSGQGNTGELFF. The CDR3 DNA reads TGTGCCAGCAGTGGACAGGGGAACACCGGGGAGCTGTTTTTT.

The V gene is TRBV2, the J gene TRBJ2-2; no firm D call. The V end lost 4 bases, the J end lost 0 bases, and 3 bases lay between the germline ends. Germline CDR1 reads SNHLY; CDR2 reads FYNNEI. The length of the CDR3 is 13 residues. The CDR3 nucleotides are TGTGCCAGCAGTGTTCCGAACACCGGGGAGCTGTTTTTT. This translates into CASSVPNTGELFF.

The chain has TRBV20-1 and TRBJ1-2; D is ambiguous. The CDR3 consists of 15 residues. Germline V gene sequence: CDR1 DFQATT, CDR2 SNEGSKA (reference sequence). V shed 0 bases and J shed 3 bases, with 14 bases lying between them. The DNA for the CDR3 is TGCAGTGCTAGAGATTCAGGCCGAGGAGACTATGGCTACACCTTC. Translated, it gives CSARDSGRGDYGYTF.

Here the CDR3 reads CATSSRLGGDTQYF. CDR3 DNA sequence: TGTGCCACCAGCAGCCGATTAGGGGGAGATACGCAGTATTTT. V gene TRBV15 combines with J gene TRBJ2-3, with a weak D call TRBD1 (6 bases). This CDR3 has 14 amino acids. Trimming cost V 3 bases and J 5 bases, with 12 bases left between them. Germline V gives CDR1 LNHNV, CDR2 YYDKDF (reference sequence).

This chain uses TRBV4-1 with TRBJ2-3; 14 bases fit TRBD2. This CDR3 has 18 residues. Germline V lookup: CDR1 MGHRA, CDR2 YSYEKL. V lost 1 base and J lost 9; bases outside the gene matches: 12. CDR3 nucleotide sequence: TGCGCCAGCAGCCAAGGGGGACTAGCGGGGGCCGCCTGGTTAACGCAGTATTTT. Translated, it gives CASSQGGLAGAAWLTQYF.

The chain employs TRBV20-1 and TRBJ1-5; D is unresolved. The germline V gene has CDR1 DFQATT and CDR2 SNEGSKA (reference sequence). The CDR3 has 15 residues. Trimming removed 0 bases at V and 0 bases at J, with 9 bases between. CDR3 nucleotide sequence: TGCAGTGCTAGAGAGGGATCTTTTAGCAATCAGCCCCAGCATTTT. It is translated as CSAREGSFSNQPQHF.

CDR3 bases: TGCGCCAGCAGCTTGGTCACCGCTAGCGGGAGAGGGGAGACCCAGTACTTC. This codes for CASSLVTASGRGETQYF. The gene calls are TRBV5-1 and TRBJ2-5, with TRBD2 matching over 10 bases. The germline V gene encodes CDR1 SGHRS and CDR2 YFSETQ. Trimming removed 0 bases from V and 5 bases from J; junction bases left unmatched: 10. CDR3 length equals 17 residues.